This T cell receptor (beta chain) originates from a study of glioma-infiltrating T cells. Study-wide findings and caveats: Tissue and blood shared very few CDR3 sequences. Tissue-blood divergence was below expectation in non-neoplastic patients, above in gliomas.

A remark on this clonotype: The antigen remains undetermined.

The CDR3 loop spans 14 amino acids. The V end was cut by 4 bases, the J end by 6 bases, with 15 bases between. Germline-derived CDR1 and CDR2 are MDHEN and SYDVKM. TCR alpha and beta CDR3 regions were amplified from RNA using iRepertoire nested multiplex PCR. Tissue mRNA or PBMC total RNA, roughly 100-400 ng, went into one-step reverse transcription and amplification. TCRdb itself ran the multiplex PCR reads through MiXCR, one entry per CDR3 protein. The sample holds some 16,000 distinct CDR3 sequences, roughly 60% seen once. The V gene is TRBV28, the J gene TRBJ1-1; D call uncertain. The receptor was isolated from a human donor with low-grade glioma or glioblastoma, undergoing nonglioma brain surgery, or in good health (not recorded which). The specimen was glioma tissue, nonneoplastic brain tissue, or PBMCs (not recorded which). CDR3 bases: TGTGCCAGCAGTTCCCCGAGAGGGAGCGCTGAAGCTTTCTTT. This gives the protein CASSSPRGSAEAFF.